The 5 T cell receptor beta chains reported below all come from one sample, sequenced in a study of T cell changes during pregnancy in multiple sclerosis (dated by TCRdb to about 2019). The receptor library was made with the immunoSEQ multiplex PCR assay. TCRdb provides this immuneACCESS table in a form limited to in-frame rearrangements. Some clones are lacking; in checked studies, under half of them reflect an unresolved V gene, and why the rest are absent is not known. The sample data list some 37,000 clones, and 91% of these were observed just once. 9.5% to 13% of the sample is in the top ten clones. The specimen comprised CD8+ T cells from peripheral blood mononuclear cells, sampled after pregnancy. The receptors stem from a female donor with multiple sclerosis, enrolled in a pregnancy study.

This clone was observed once. The V gene is TRBV5-6, the J gene TRBJ1-2; 10 bases match TRBD1. Unmatched junction bases numbered 13, after V lost 1 base and J lost 7 bases. CDR3 size: 17 residues. Germline CDR1 SGHDT, CDR2 YYEEEE. The CDR3: CASSLSRSGQGLPGYTF. DNA for the CDR3: TGTGCCAGCAGCTTGTCACGTTCGGGACAGGGGTTACCTGGCTACACCTTC.

The CDR3 coding sequence is TGTGCCAGCAGGACTAGCGGGGGGGCCCCCTACGAGCAGTACTTC. This encodes CASRTSGGAPYEQYF. The gene calls are TRBV2 and TRBJ2-7; TRBD2 aligns across 14 bases. This CDR3 region has 15 residues. V dropped 6 bases and J dropped 2; count of bases not matched to a gene: 3. Germline V gene data show CDR1 as SNHLY and CDR2 as FYNNEI.

The chain uses TRBV13 and TRBJ1-2; 8 nucleotides match TRBD1. The CDR3 has 13 amino acids. J was trimmed by 8 bases and V by 5 bases; bases with no gene match: 7. The germline V gene encodes CDR1 PRHDT and CDR2 FYEKMQ (reference sequence). CDR3 coding DNA: TGTGCCAGCAGCCGGACAGGGCCCACGGGCTACACCTTC. Translated, it gives CASSRTGPTGYTF.

The chain has TRBV27 and TRBJ2-1; D remains unclear. V was shortened by 3 bases and J by 7 bases, with 10 bases between the two germline ends. The CDR3 is 13 amino acids. CDR1 and CDR2 (germline): MNHEY, SMNVEV (reference sequence). Written as DNA, the CDR3 is TGTGCCAGCAGTTTTCTAGGCAGTAATGAGCAGTTCTTC. It specifies CASSFLGSNEQFF.

The V gene is TRBV7-9, the J gene TRBJ2-1; D might be TRBD1 (6 bases). This CDR3 comprises 14 residues. The V and J ends lost 2 bases and 7 bases respectively, with 12 bases between them. Germline CDR1 reads SEHNR; CDR2 reads FQNEAQ (reference sequence). The CDR3 DNA is TGTGCCAGCAGCTTAAGGACAGACATTAATGAGCAGTTCTTC. This codes for CASSLRTDINEQFF.